This T cell receptor beta chain came from a study of metastatic and nonmetastatic thyroid tumors. Turning to the study itself: The study looked at repertoires side by side in blood and in tumor or nodule tissue from malignant and benign thyroid patients. Study-level results: The study reportedly found significantly higher TCR beta diversity in malignant thyroid tumors than benign nodules, in blood and tumor.

Germline loops: CDR1 SGHNT, CDR2 YYREEE (reference sequence). This CDR3 region has 13 residues. Trimming stripped 1 base from V and 7 bases from J, with 11 bases between. Per the original data handling: Across clinicopathological groups, CDR3 differences served as the basis for building a distant-metastasis classifier for papillary thyroid cancer. TCRdb redid the clone calls on the PCR reads using MiXCR. The authors' filters were not applied to this entry. The sample includes over 45,000 clones, approximately 20% of them seen just once. Among the patients, none had received any treatment before thyroid surgery. This clone showed up many times. The antigen remains unidentified.

The sample taken for sequencing was blood. The V and J genes are TRBV5-4 and TRBJ1-2; D not certain. The clonotype comes from a male donor with papillary thyroid cancer or a benign thyroid nodule (not recorded which). Some clones in this sample may be carry-over from other donors' samples. CDR3 in amino acids: CASSLRTSGGYTF. CDR3 nucleotides: TGTGCCAGCAGCTTGCGAACGTCGGGTGGCTACACCTTC.